This entry concerns a single TCR beta chain. The entry originates in a study of blood T cell repertoires in COVID-19. In the study overall: Sites in the United States, Italy and Spain provided acute and convalescent COVID-19 samples. Sources were T cells, B-cell-depleted T cells, or PBMCs; the material itself was cDNA or gDNA.

Source study methods: Estimation of nucleated cell counts was performed using reference gene primer amplification. Method: immunoSEQ multiplex PCR; TCRdb's copy keeps in-frame clones and lacks some. That table is the source of V, J and clone size, and D and trimming were worked out from the DNA. Of about 170,000 clones listed, approximately 84% are singletons. Germline V gene lookup returns CDR1 SGDLS and CDR2 YYNGEE. The CDR3 covers 14 residues. V was pared by 4 bases and J by 8 bases, with 9 bases of the junction left unmatched. This TCR was sampled from a man in his forties or fifties who had recovered from COVID-19. The sequenced material came from peripheral blood. The chain links TRBV9 to TRBJ1-1; 9 nucleotides match TRBD1. For the CDR3, the DNA is TGTGCCAGCAGCCCCCCGGTGGGGACAGGGGAAGCTTTCTTT. This codes for CASSPPVGTGEAFF.